Here is one TCR beta chain with its context. Its antigen remains unknown. One junction end does not reproduce the germline sequence, and a read error may be involved. The sample is drawn from a study of tumor-infiltrating lymphocytes in primary liver carcinoma. Study findings and constraints: It was tumor-adjacent and tumor-blood pairs that overlapped less than tumor region pairs did.

The authors made TCR beta cDNA from roughly 480 ng total RNA with a constant-region primer. Modified slightly, ARM-PCR produced TCR beta libraries over three nested multiplex PCR rounds. It was with TRBV1-TRBV30 forward primers and a C-beta reverse primer that the first two PCR rounds were run, at roughly 11 cycles each. TCRdb processed the multiplex PCR reads anew with MiXCR; each CDR3 protein has one entry. The sample records more than 40,000 distinct CDR3 sequences, less than 75% being singletons. The CDR3 loop spans 16 amino acids. The germline CDR1 and CDR2 sequences are SGHAT and FQNNGV. The source material, about 20-30 mg of unsorted bulk tissue, was used to co-extract RNA and DNA. Subjects presented with primary liver carcinoma managed by surgical resection. Samples came from superior, inferior, lateral poles and tumor centre.

This receptor was obtained from a man aged 40-49 years with primary liver carcinoma and hepatitis B virus infection. Sequenced: liver tumor tissue from sampling region 5. Subset noted: tumor region T5, tumor centre. This chain joins TRBV11-2 and TRBJ2-1; the match to TRBD2 covers 8 bases. In DNA, the CDR3 is TGCGTCAGCAGCTCGGATATCGGACTAGCCATGGGTGAGCAGTTCTTC. The encoded protein is CVSSSDIGLAMGEQFF.